Each of the 15 T cell receptor beta chains below was sequenced from the same sample in a study of shared T cell receptors in the human thymus. This table comes from immunoSEQ multiplex PCR, and its TCRdb copy is limited to in-frame clones, with some not included. Here the sample spans 650,000 to 950,000 clones, 75% to 90% being singletons. These same data were also listed under a study on human thymus T cells.

Sequencing was carried out using thymocytes. All receptors come from a girl under three years old with a congenital heart defect.

This sequence joins TRBV9 and TRBJ2-1; 8 bases are shared with TRBD2. The V gene's germline CDR1 is SGDLS and CDR2 YYNGEE. V lost 0 bases and J lost 3; bases outside the gene matches: 11. The CDR3 has 18 residues. DNA of the CDR3: TGTGCCAGCAGCGTAGCTAGGGGCGCGGGGGGCCACTACAATGAGCAGTTCTTC. This codes for CASSVARGAGGHYNEQFF.

This sequence joins TRBV27 and TRBJ1-1, with D tentatively TRBD1 (6 bases). This CDR3 is 14 amino acids long. V lost 4 bases and J lost 1, with 10 bases in between. CDR1 and CDR2 from the germline V gene are MNHEY and SMNVEV (reference sequence). CDR3 in amino acids: CASSCLGQNTEAFF. The CDR3 nucleotides are TGTGCCAGCAGTTGCCTGGGACAGAACACTGAAGCTTTCTTT.

V gene TRBV27 combines with J gene TRBJ1-4; D possibly corresponds to TRBD1 (5 bases). The germline CDR1 and CDR2 sequences are MNHEY and SMNVEV (reference sequence). Trimming left V 0 bases short and J 3 bases short, with 8 bases between. This CDR3 region has 15 residues. The CDR3 sequence: CASSLSDTSNEKLFF. The DNA for the CDR3 is TGTGCCAGCAGTTTATCGGACACCTCTAATGAAAAACTGTTTTTT.

The chain employs TRBV6-5 and TRBJ2-2; possibly TRBD2 for D (5 bases). The CDR3 totals 13 residues. V lost 6 bases and J lost 6, with 11 bases in between. Germline V gene data show CDR1 as MNHEY and CDR2 as SVGAGI. This CDR3 reads CASSGEGSGELFF. For the CDR3, the DNA is TGTGCCAGCAGCGGAGAGGGATCCGGGGAGCTGTTTTTT.

The CDR3 sequence: CASSQRDSMNTEAFF. For the CDR3, the DNA is TGTGCCAGCAGCCAAAGGGACAGCATGAACACTGAAGCTTTCTTT. This rearrangement joins TRBV14 to TRBJ1-1; 7 nucleotides match TRBD1. The CDR3 length is 15 residues. CDR1 and CDR2 from the germline V gene are SGHDN and FVKESK. Trimming at V came to 2 bases and at J to 0 bases, leaving 3 bases not matched to a gene.

This clone showed up just a few times. This chain connects TRBV5-1 to TRBJ2-3; possibly TRBD2 for D (5 bases). Trimming left V 0 bases short and J 3 bases short, with 14 bases between. The CDR3 is made up of 16 amino acids. CDR1 and CDR2 from the germline V gene are SGHRS and YFSETQ. The CDR3 region is CASSLALLGGTDTQYF. In DNA form, the CDR3 reads TGCGCCAGCAGCTTGGCCCTACTAGGCGGGACAGATACGCAGTATTTT. Complete variable domain (other parts from reference TRBV5-1 and TRBJ2-3): KAGVTQTPRYLIKTRGQQVTLSCSPISGHRSVSWYQQTPGQGLQFLFEYFSETQRNKGNFPGRFSGRQFSNSRSEMNVSTLELGDSALYLCASSLALLGGTDTQYFGPGTRLTVL.

V is TRBV5-7 and J is TRBJ1-1; TRBD1 might be the D (6 bases). TRBV5-7 is reported as an ORF; its role is uncertain. There are 17 residues in the CDR3. Deletions cut 1 base from V and 0 bases from J, with 16 bases between. CDR3 loop: CASSLWGTGTVNTEAFF. DNA for the CDR3: TGTGCCAGCAGCTTGTGGGGAACAGGGACGGTGAACACTGAAGCTTTCTTT.

The J gene is TRBJ1-3, the V gene TRBV5-1, with D unclear. V lost 2 bases and J lost 3, with 12 bases in between. The germline gives CDR1 SGHRS, CDR2 YFSETQ. The CDR3 totals 15 residues. This CDR3 reads CASSFMGEYGNTIYF. The CDR3 nucleotides are TGCGCCAGCAGCTTTATGGGAGAATATGGAAACACCATATATTTT. Full variable domain (remainder filled in from reference TRBV5-1 and TRBJ1-3): KAGVTQTPRYLIKTRGQQVTLSCSPISGHRSVSWYQQTPGQGLQFLFEYFSETQRNKGNFPGRFSGRQFSNSRSEMNVSTLELGDSALYLCASSFMGEYGNTIYFGEGSWLTVV.

The chain combines TRBV9 with TRBJ1-1; TRBD1 might be the D (5 bases). V was pared by 4 bases and J by 0 bases, with 22 bases between. The CDR3 sequence is 18 residues long. In germline, CDR1 is SGDLS, CDR2 YYNGEE. CDR3 DNA: TGTGCCAGCAGCACTTACGGGGGGGACCATTGGATGAACACTGAAGCTTTCTTT. It codes for CASSTYGGDHWMNTEAFF.

The gene calls are TRBV11-2 and TRBJ2-2, with 11 bases that match TRBD2. The V and J ends lost 5 bases and 6 bases, in that order; junction bases with no gene match: 8. Germline assignment: CDR1 SGHAT and CDR2 FQNNGV. The CDR3 is 16 residues long. CDR3 protein: CASSLAGGQAPGELFF. The CDR3 nucleotides are TGTGCCAGCAGCCTAGCGGGGGGCCAAGCCCCCGGGGAGCTGTTTTTT.

The rearrangement links TRBV27 to TRBJ2-3; 7 positions match TRBD1. Trimming cost V 5 bases and J 2 bases; bases outside gene matches: 10. From germline, CDR1 is MNHEY and CDR2 SMNVEV (reference sequence). The CDR3 has 16 residues. CDR3 in amino acids: CASSPQGGRHTDTQYF. CDR3 sequence (DNA): TGTGCCAGCAGTCCCCAAGGGGGCCGACACACAGATACGCAGTATTTT.

The gene calls are TRBV30 and TRBJ1-4, with TRBD1 identical over 10 bases. J gave up 6 bases and V 8 bases, and 9 bases lay outside the gene matches. Germline assignment: CDR1 GTSNPN and CDR2 SVGIG (reference sequence). This CDR3 is built from 14 residues. This CDR3 reads CAGGWDRGDEKLFF. CDR3 nucleotide sequence: TGTGCCGGTGGATGGGACAGGGGTGATGAAAAACTGTTTTTT. Full variable domain (outside the CDR3, taken from reference TRBV30 and TRBJ1-4): SQTIHQWPATLVQPVGSPLSLECTVEGTSNPNLYWYRQAAGRGLQLLFYSVGIGQISSEVPQNLSASRPQDRQFILSSKKLLLSDSGFYLCAGGWDRGDEKLFFGSGTQLSVL.

V usage is TRBV27 and J usage is TRBJ2-7; D is possibly TRBD2 (5 bases). CDR3 length: 14 amino acids. From germline, CDR1 is MNHEY and CDR2 SMNVEV (reference sequence). V was shortened by 4 bases and J by 2 bases, with 12 bases between the two germline ends. In DNA, the CDR3 is TGTGCCAGCAGTTACGCGGGTGAAACCTACGAGCAGTACTTC. The encoded protein is CASSYAGETYEQYF.

This clone was detected only a few times. The chain links TRBV19 to TRBJ2-7, with no clear D. Trimming removed 6 bases from V and 2 bases from J, with 11 bases in between. From germline, CDR1 is LNHDA and CDR2 SQIVND (reference sequence). The CDR3 covers 13 residues. CDR3 sequence reads: CASSTHLPYEQYF. CDR3 DNA sequence: TGTGCCAGTAGCACACATTTACCCTACGAGCAGTACTTC.

Only one count was recorded for this clone. J is TRBJ2-5 and V is TRBV6-6; possibly TRBD2 for D (5 bases). The CDR3 totals 11 residues. V gave up 5 bases and J gave up 5 bases, with 6 bases separating them. From germline, CDR1 is MNHNY and CDR2 SVGAGI (reference sequence). DNA for the CDR3: TGTGCCAGCAGTCAGCGGGAGACCCAGTACTTC. Its translation is CASSQRETQYF.